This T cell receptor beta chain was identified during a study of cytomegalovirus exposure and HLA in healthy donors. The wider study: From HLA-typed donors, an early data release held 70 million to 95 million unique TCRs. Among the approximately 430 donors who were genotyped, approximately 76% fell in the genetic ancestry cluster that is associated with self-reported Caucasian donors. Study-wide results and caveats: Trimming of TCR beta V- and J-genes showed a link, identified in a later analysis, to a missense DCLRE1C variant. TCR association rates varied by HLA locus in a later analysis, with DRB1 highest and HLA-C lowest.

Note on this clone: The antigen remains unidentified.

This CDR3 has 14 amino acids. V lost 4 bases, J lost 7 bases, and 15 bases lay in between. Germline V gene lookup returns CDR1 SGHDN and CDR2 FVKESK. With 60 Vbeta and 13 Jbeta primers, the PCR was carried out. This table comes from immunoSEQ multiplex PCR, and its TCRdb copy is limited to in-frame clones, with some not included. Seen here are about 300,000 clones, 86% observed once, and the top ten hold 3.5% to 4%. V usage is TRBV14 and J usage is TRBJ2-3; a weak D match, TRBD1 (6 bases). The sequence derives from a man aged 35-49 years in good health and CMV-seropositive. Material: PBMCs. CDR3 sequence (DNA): TGTGCCAGCAGCCCCTTACAGGGCTCCTATACGCAGTATTTT. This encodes CASSPLQGSYTQYF. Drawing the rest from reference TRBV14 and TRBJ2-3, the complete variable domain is EAGVTQFPSHSVIEKGQTVTLRCDPISGHDNLYWYRRVMGKEIKFLLHFVKESKQDESGMPNNRFLAERTGGTYSTLKVQPAELEDSGVYFCASSPLQGSYTQYFGPGTRLTVL.